The following is a T cell receptor (beta chain) sequence with its context. TCRdb itself ran the 5' RACE reads through MiXCR, one entry per CDR3 protein. The sample consists of around 1.7 million distinct CDR3 sequences, under 35% of them appearing once. The sample is drawn from a study of identical twins. Sequenced input: cord blood. The source is a newborn girl in good health.

The CDR3, as DNA: TGCGCCAGCAGCTTGACAGGGGGCGTGGATTACGAGCAGTACTTC. Translating gives CASSLTGGVDYEQYF. The chain combines TRBV5-1 with TRBJ2-7, with 9 bases lining up with TRBD1. This CDR3 region has 15 residues. The germline V gene encodes CDR1 SGHRS and CDR2 YFSETQ. Losses at the gene ends were 1 base for V and 4 bases for J; bases not matched to a gene: 6.